A selection of T cell receptor beta chains follows, all from one sample in a study of OX40 agonist ivuxolimab in advanced cancers. Assay used: immunoSEQ multiplex PCR; TCRdb lists only in-frame clones, some missing. The sample consists of around 72,000 clones, 81% of them appearing once. The sequenced sample was CD4+ or CD8+ T cells sorted from blood, obtained in a trial of the OX40 agonist ivuxolimab. These receptor sequences come from an adult with an advanced solid tumor such as melanoma, head and neck, liver or kidney cancer. Both conserved end residues are part of each CDR3. The D gene is left open where the match is weak. Clone size is given for some rows only: seen once, a few or many times, or a class if the clone is expanded.

TRBJ2-3 - TRBV19 - CASSISQPPADTQYF TGTGCCAGTAGTATTAGCCAGCCCCCCGCCGATACGCAGTATTTT
TRBJ1-2 - TRBV5-1 once CASSLDRAYGYTF TGCGCCAGCAGCTTGGACAGGGCCTATGGCTACACCTTC
TRBJ1-4 - TRBV6-1 - CATTIGTPRQEKLFF TGTGCCACTACGATAGGGACCCCACGGCAGGAAAAACTGTTTTTT
TRBJ2-7 TRBD2 TRBV5-4 - CASSLISGGSYEQYF TGTGCCAGCAGCTTGATTAGCGGGGGCTCCTACGAGCAGTACTTC
TRBJ2-1 - TRBV7-2 - CASSQRRGYEQFF TGTGCCAGCAGCCAAAGAAGAGGGTACGAGCAGTTCTTC
TRBJ2-2 - TRBV4-3 - CASSQGGAGTGELFF TGCGCCAGCAGCCAAGGTGGAGCAGGTACCGGGGAGCTGTTTTTT
TRBJ1-1 - TRBV5-1 few CASSLGRGGEAFF TGCGCCAGCAGCTTAGGAAGGGGCGGTGAAGCTTTCTTT
TRBJ2-7 - TRBV6-6 - CAIGTGSSEQYF TGTGCCATTGGGACGGGGAGCTCCGAGCAGTACTTC
TRBJ1-2 - TRBV19 - CASRTYEGSYGYTF TGTGCCAGTAGAACGTATGAGGGCAGCTATGGCTACACCTTC
TRBJ2-1 TRBD2 TRBV10-2 - CASSESASGSLEFF TGCGCCAGCAGTGAGTCCGCTAGCGGGAGCCTGGAGTTCTTC
TRBJ2-7 - TRBV4-1 - CASSQDQVQGRYEQYF TGCGCCAGCAGCCAAGATCAGGTACAGGGCAGGTACGAGCAGTACTTC
TRBJ2-7 - TRBV27 - CASTSFTGRSSYEQYF TGTGCCAGCACTTCCTTTACGGGAAGGAGCTCCTACGAGCAGTACTTC
TRBJ1-2 TRBD1 TRBV4-1 once CASSQESGQGVHYGYTF TGCGCCAGCAGCCAAGAATCGGGACAGGGGGTACACTATGGCTACACCTTC
TRBJ2-7 - TRBV9 - CASSVGDPTLNYEQYF TGTGCCAGCAGCGTAGGGGACCCAACGCTAAACTACGAGCAGTACTTC
TRBJ1-1 TRBD1 TRBV5-5 - CASRRTGDYNTEAFF TGTGCCAGCAGACGGACAGGGGACTATAACACTGAAGCTTTCTTT
TRBJ1-1 - TRBV6-5 - CASSLGEGDTEAFF TGTGCCAGCAGCCTTGGGGAGGGGGACACTGAAGCTTTCTTT
TRBJ1-4 - TRBV2 - CASRATEANEKLFF TGTGCCAGCAGAGCGACGGAGGCTAATGAAAAACTGTTTTTT
TRBJ1-2 - TRBV13 - CASSQGTSWLFGYTF TGTGCCAGCAGCCAGGGGACTTCCTGGCTTTTTGGCTACACCTTC
TRBJ2-7 - TRBV6-5 - CASSHRVSYEQYF TGTGCCAGCAGCCACAGGGTGAGCTACGAGCAGTACTTC
TRBJ2-2 - TRBV5-1 - CASSFQSTGELFF TGCGCCAGCAGCTTCCAGTCGACCGGGGAGCTGTTTTTT
TRBJ2-3 - TRBV6-5 - CASSPNVHTQYF TGTGCCAGCAGTCCAAACGTTCATACGCAGTATTTT
TRBJ2-2 TRBD2 TRBV12-5 - CASGLGASGNTGELFF TGTGCTAGTGGTTTGGGAGCTAGCGGGAACACCGGGGAGCTGTTTTTT
TRBJ2-7 - TRBV15 many CATSRPGTQAQQYF TGTGCCACCAGCAGACCCGGGACTCAAGCACAGCAGTACTTC
TRBJ1-2 TRBD1 TRBV19 - CASSSMTGSRDGYTF TGTGCCAGTAGTAGTATGACAGGGAGTAGGGATGGCTACACCTTC
TRBJ1-1 - TRBV4-2 - CASSQQMRGNTEAFF TGTGCCAGCAGCCAGCAAATGAGGGGGAACACTGAAGCTTTCTTT
TRBJ2-5 - TRBV7-2 - CASSPLPETQYF TGTGCCAGCAGCCCCCTACCAGAGACCCAGTACTTC
TRBJ2-1 - TRBV5-1 - CASSLGRGEFPFF TGCGCCAGCAGCTTGGGGAGGGGAGAGTTCCCGTTCTTC
TRBJ2-1 - TRBV9 - CASSVEGGLGGSYNEQFF TGTGCCAGCAGCGTAGAAGGGGGCTTAGGAGGGTCCTACAATGAGCAGTTCTTC
TRBJ1-5 - TRBV7-2 - CASSLFQGYSNQPQHF TGTGCCAGCAGCTTATTTCAGGGGTATAGCAATCAGCCCCAGCATTTT
TRBJ2-7 - TRBV7-9 once CASSREYEQYF TGTGCCAGCAGCAGAGAATACGAGCAGTACTTC
TRBJ2-5 TRBD2 TRBV30 - CAWSVGTSVETQYF TGTGCCTGGAGTGTAGGGACTAGCGTCGAGACCCAGTACTTC
TRBJ2-3 - TRBV7-9 - CASSLVVDTQYF TGTGCCAGCAGCTTAGTCGTAGATACGCAGTATTTT
TRBJ2-1 TRBD2 TRBV6-1 - CASTRSGGFVNEQFF TGTGCCAGCACGCGTAGCGGGGGGTTTGTTAATGAGCAGTTCTTC
TRBJ2-7 - TRBV30 - CAWSVDSSYEQYF TGTGCCTGGAGTGTAGACAGTTCCTACGAGCAGTACTTC
TRBJ2-7 - TRBV4-1 - CASSQDISRGATSYEQYF TGCGCCAGCAGCCAAGATATATCTCGGGGGGCAACATCATACGAGCAGTACTTC
TRBJ2-1 - TRBV5-5 - CASSLSTENNGYNEQFF TGTGCCAGCAGCTTGTCTACCGAAAATAATGGCTACAATGAGCAGTTCTTC
TRBJ2-1 TRBD2 TRBV10-3 - CAINDPGTSGYNEQFF TGTGCCATCAATGACCCCGGGACTAGCGGTTACAATGAGCAGTTCTTC
TRBJ1-2 - TRBV7-9 - CASSPPQGYGYTF TGTGCCAGCAGCCCACCCCAGGGTTATGGCTACACCTTC
TRBJ1-5 - TRBV19 - CASSPPQGIRHQPQHF TGTGCCAGTAGTCCCCCGCAGGGGATTAGACATCAGCCCCAGCATTTT
TRBJ1-2 - TRBV6-1 - CASSEFLGGIYGYTF TGTGCCAGCAGTGAATTTTTGGGGGGGATCTATGGCTACACCTTC
TRBJ2-2 - TRBV5-1 - CASSLAAVAGELFF TGCGCCAGCAGCTTGGCCGCGGTTGCCGGGGAGCTGTTTTTT
TRBJ2-7 TRBD2 TRBV10-1 - CASRVLSGGRPYEQYF TGCGCCAGCAGAGTATTGAGCGGGGGGAGGCCCTACGAGCAGTACTTC
TRBJ2-5 TRBD1 TRBV10-3 once CAISGLSGTGGVEETQYF TGTGCCATCAGCGGTTTATCCGGGACAGGGGGCGTCGAAGAGACCCAGTACTTC
TRBJ2-5 TRBD2 TRBV30 - CAWSQLAGSGTQYF TGTGCCTGGAGCCAGTTAGCGGGATCCGGGACCCAGTACTTC
TRBJ2-5 TRBD1 TRBV7-9 - CASSRGTGGTQYF TGTGCCAGCAGCCGAGGGACAGGGGGGACCCAGTACTTC
TRBJ1-1 TRBD1 TRBV11-3 once CASSPGQDYMNTEAFF TGTGCCAGCAGCCCCGGACAGGACTATATGAACACTGAAGCTTTCTTT
TRBJ1-1 - TRBV6-6 - CASTLHRNTEAFF TGTGCCAGCACCCTACACAGGAACACTGAAGCTTTCTTT
TRBJ2-4 - TRBV18 - CASSPRGIGTKNIQYF TGTGCCAGCTCACCAAGAGGGATCGGGACCAAAAACATTCAGTACTTC
TRBJ2-5 TRBD2 TRBV29-1 - CSGAGGQETQYF TGCAGCGGCGCGGGGGGCCAAGAGACCCAGTACTTC